The rows below give T cell receptor beta chains drawn from one sample of a study of shared clonotypes between healthy human individuals. The repertoire was sequenced with immunoSEQ multiplex PCR; TCRdb's copy has only in-frame clones and lacks some. The data show 2.3 million or so clones, with more than 80% seen just once and 0.3% to 0.4% held by the top ten. The specimen sequenced was naive CD4+ T cells from PBMCs. These receptors were taken from a man aged 18-30 years in good health. Some clones in this sample may be carry-over from other donors' samples. CDR3s include the opening cysteine and the closing phenylalanine or tryptophan. Fields, in order: D gene, V gene, J gene, CDR3 DNA, CDR3 protein. The D gene is left open where the match is weak.

.	TRBV4-1	TRBJ2-2	TGCGCCAGCAGCCAAGATCCCTCCGGGGAGCTGTTTTTT	CASSQDPSGELFF
TRBD2	TRBV5-1	TRBJ2-1	TGCGCCAGCAGCCCTGGACTAGCGGCTCTGAGCTCCTACAATGAGCAGTTCTTC	CASSPGLAALSSYNEQFF
.	TRBV29-1	TRBJ2-7	TGCAGCGTTGTGGCTAGTTCGCCTTCCACGCAGTACTTC	CSVVASSPSTQYF
TRBD1	TRBV18	TRBJ2-3	TGTGCCAGCTCGTCTGCAGGGGGCGCCGAGGCAGATACGCAGTATTTT	CASSSAGGAEADTQYF
TRBD2	TRBV6-5	TRBJ2-7	TGTGCCAGCAGTTACTCTGGTAGCGGGAGGGGCGACGAGCAGTACTTC	CASSYSGSGRGDEQYF
TRBD2	TRBV11-3	TRBJ2-7	TGTGCCAGCAGCTCGCCGGGACTAGCAGTCGAGCAGTACTTC	CASSSPGLAVEQYF
.	TRBV7-3	TRBJ2-7	TGTGCCAGCAGCCCAGGGCTAGCGCGAACCTACGAGCAGTACTTC	CASSPGLARTYEQYF
.	TRBV10-3	TRBJ2-3	TGTGCCATCAGTGAGGCCTCCGGGAGTCTGAACACAGATACGCAGTATTTT	CAISEASGSLNTDTQYF
.	TRBV5-1	TRBJ2-6	TGCGCCAGCATTTTAGGGGAGGAGGCCGGGGCCAACGTCCTGACTTTC	CASILGEEAGANVLTF
.	TRBV18	TRBJ1-1	TGTGCCAGCTCACCATCGGAGAACACTGAAGCTTTCTTT	CASSPSENTEAFF
TRBD2	TRBV7-3	TRBJ2-5	TGTGCCAGCAGCCCGGGACCCGTACTAGCGGGATCCGGAGAGACCCAGTACTTC	CASSPGPVLAGSGETQYF
.	TRBV15	TRBJ1-4	TGTGCCACCAGCAGAGTTACAGGGAGGGCTAATGAAAAACTGTTTTTT	CATSRVTGRANEKLFF
.	TRBV30	TRBJ2-7	TGTGCCTGGACTTCGTCGGGACACCGCTACGAGCAGTACTTC	CAWTSSGHRYEQYF
TRBD1	TRBV6-5	TRBJ2-5	TGTGCCAGCAGTGGCTACAGGGGAGTGGAGACCCAGTACTTC	CASSGYRGVETQYF
.	TRBV4-3	TRBJ1-6	TGCGCCAGCAGCCATTTCGGGTCTTCCCATAATTCACCCCTCCACTTT	CASSHFGSSHNSPLHF
TRBD1	TRBV28	TRBJ2-5	TGTGCCAGCAGTATCACTACAGGGGGCCAAGAGACCCAGTACTTC	CASSITTGGQETQYF
TRBD1	TRBV28	TRBJ1-1	TGTGCCAGCAGCACAGGGGGCTGGAACACTGAAGCTTTCTTT	CASSTGGWNTEAFF
.	TRBV5-1	TRBJ1-2	TGCGCCAGCAGCTTGCAGGGAAGGGGACTATACGCTAACTATGGCTACACCTTC	CASSLQGRGLYANYGYTF
.	TRBV6-1	TRBJ1-5	TGTGCCAGCAGTGGAACCTACGGCGCCGAGCCCCAGCATTTT	CASSGTYGAEPQHF
TRBD2	TRBV5-1	TRBJ2-1	TGCGCCAGCAGCATGGGACTAGCGGACTACAATGAGCAGTTCTTC	CASSMGLADYNEQFF
.	TRBV7-2	TRBJ1-5	TGTGCCAGCAGCTTATGGGGCGCAAAGCAGCCCCAGCATTTT	CASSLWGAKQPQHF
.	TRBV28	TRBJ2-3	TGTGCCAGCAGTAAATTACAGGGCACAGATACGCAGTATTTT	CASSKLQGTDTQYF
.	TRBV7-8	TRBJ1-5	TGTGCCAGCAGCGAAAACCAGGACAGTCTCTATCAGCCCCAGCATTTT	CASSENQDSLYQPQHF
.	TRBV5-1	TRBJ2-1	TGCGCCAGCAGCTTGGCGGCTGTCAGATACAATGAGCAGTTCTTC	CASSLAAVRYNEQFF
.	TRBV7-9	TRBJ1-1	TGTGCCAGCAGCTTAGAGCTACGGGGCGAAGCTTTCTTT	CASSLELRGEAFF